The source of this T cell receptor beta chain is a study of blood T cell repertoires in COVID-19. Some clones are missing from TCRdb's copy, which holds only in-frame ones; the method was immunoSEQ multiplex PCR. The sample includes 72,000 or so clones, more than 75% of them seen just once. The sequence was obtained from a woman aged 60-75 years with acute or convalescent COVID-19. The sequencing input was peripheral blood.

The CDR3 nucleotides read TGCAGCGCCCGTACCTACAATGAGCAGTTCTTC. Translating gives CSARTYNEQFF. The gene calls are TRBV29-1 and TRBJ2-1; D gene ambiguous. V was clipped by 7 bases and J by 2 bases, with 6 bases between them. This CDR3 is 11 amino acids long. Looked up from germline, CDR1 is SQVTM and CDR2 is ANQGSEA.